What follows describes a single TCR beta chain. Using immunoSEQ multiplex PCR, the repertoire was profiled, and TCRdb retains in-frame clones only, with some absent. The top ten clones hold nearly 3.5% of a sample with approximately 50,000 clones, around 80% of them seen once. The data were obtained in a study of early stage breast cancer tumors. Germline V gene lookup returns CDR1 MNHEY and CDR2 SVGAGI. The germline V and J ends were trimmed by 6 bases and 2 bases, with 13 bases remaining between them. The CDR3 runs 15 residues. The chain combines TRBV6-5 with TRBJ2-2; unclear D gene. This clonotype originated in a person aged 30 to 40 with breast cancer. Sequencing used blood. The CDR3 region is CASSASKINTGELFF. The CDR3 bases are TGTGCCAGCAGCGCTTCAAAAATTAACACCGGGGAGCTGTTTTTT.